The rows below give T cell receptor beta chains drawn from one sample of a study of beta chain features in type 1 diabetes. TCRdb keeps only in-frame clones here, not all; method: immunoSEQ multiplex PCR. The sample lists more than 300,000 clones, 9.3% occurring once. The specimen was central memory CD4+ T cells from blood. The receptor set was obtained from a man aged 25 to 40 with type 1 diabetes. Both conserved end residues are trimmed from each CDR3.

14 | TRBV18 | ASSRMDRGATDTQY
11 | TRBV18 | ASSPPNTGELF
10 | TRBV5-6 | ASSFTGEGYT
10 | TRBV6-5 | AISEESRTQY
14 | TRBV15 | ATSSGLAGGQETQY
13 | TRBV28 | ASSSRGADQETQY
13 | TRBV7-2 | ASSLRTGGWYEQY
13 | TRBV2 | ASSEARRGNSPLH
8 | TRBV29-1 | SVGHLEAF
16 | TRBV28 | ASRNNVGGRWGNQPQH
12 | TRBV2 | ASSEWGGYQPQH
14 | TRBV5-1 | ASSLGSTGGMDTQY
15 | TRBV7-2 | ASSLVFAGRGTDTQY
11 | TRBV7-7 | ASSSSRDTEAF
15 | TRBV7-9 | ASSLDRDSGWNTEAF
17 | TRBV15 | ATSRGLNPGLAIPGELF
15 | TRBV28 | ASSLVLSDSGNSPLH
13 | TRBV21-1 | ASSKVGRAMGEQY
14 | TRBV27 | ASSLRPGRANTEAF
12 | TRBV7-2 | ASSTSGGLNTQY
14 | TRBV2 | ASSDLGLAGGNIQY
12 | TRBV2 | ASAGTSITDTQY
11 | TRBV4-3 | ASSQGDQGAAF
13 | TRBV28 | ASRTTLTGGGEQY
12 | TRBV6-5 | ASRGTGSLHEQY
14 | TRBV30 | AWNPGQGTTNEKLF
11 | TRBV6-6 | ASSQYSNQPQH
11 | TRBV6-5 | ASSSGGKNIQY
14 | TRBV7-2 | ASSLSRQFGANVLT
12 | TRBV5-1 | ASTHSGQGSGYT
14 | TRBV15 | ATSRDQGRSTDTQY
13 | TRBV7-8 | ASSLAGLAANEQF